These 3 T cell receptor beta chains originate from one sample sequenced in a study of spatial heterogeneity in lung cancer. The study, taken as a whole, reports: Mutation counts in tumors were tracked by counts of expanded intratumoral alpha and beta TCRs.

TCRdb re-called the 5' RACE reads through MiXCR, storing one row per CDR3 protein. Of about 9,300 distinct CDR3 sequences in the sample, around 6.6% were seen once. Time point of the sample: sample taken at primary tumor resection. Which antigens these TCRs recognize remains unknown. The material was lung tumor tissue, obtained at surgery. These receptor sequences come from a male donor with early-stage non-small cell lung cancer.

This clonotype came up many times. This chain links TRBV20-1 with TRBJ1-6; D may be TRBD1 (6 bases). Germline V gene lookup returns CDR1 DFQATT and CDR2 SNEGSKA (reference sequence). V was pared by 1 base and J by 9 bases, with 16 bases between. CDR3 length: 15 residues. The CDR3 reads CSARATGAMGSPLHF. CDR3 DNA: TGCAGTGCTAGAGCTACGGGGGCGATGGGTTCACCCCTCCACTTT.

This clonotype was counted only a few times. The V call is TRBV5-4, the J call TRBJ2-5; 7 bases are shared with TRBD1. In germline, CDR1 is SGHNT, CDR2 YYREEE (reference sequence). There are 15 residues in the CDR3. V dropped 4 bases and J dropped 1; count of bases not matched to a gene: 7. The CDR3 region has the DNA TGTGCCAGCAGCAACATGACAGGGACCCAAGAGACCCAGTACTTC. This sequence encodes CASSNMTGTQETQYF.

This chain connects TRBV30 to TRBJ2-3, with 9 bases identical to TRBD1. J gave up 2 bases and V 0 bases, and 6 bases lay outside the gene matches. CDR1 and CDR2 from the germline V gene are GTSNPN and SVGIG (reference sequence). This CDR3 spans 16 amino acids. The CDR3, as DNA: TGTGCCTGGAGTGTAGGGACAGGGTGGTCCACAGATACGCAGTATTTT. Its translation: CAWSVGTGWSTDTQYF.